The source of this T cell receptor (beta chain) is a study of identical twins. CDR3 length: 14 amino acids. Trimming pared 4 bases from V and 1 base from J, leaving 10 bases between. CDR1 SNHLY and CDR2 FYNNEI come from the germline V gene. TCRdb re-called the 5' RACE reads through MiXCR, storing one row per CDR3 protein. The profile shows 470,000 or so distinct CDR3 sequences, 24% of them singletons. The same data also contributed to another study, on T cells expressing NK-cell markers.

The material sequenced was CD4+ T cells sorted from blood. This receptor was taken from a woman under 30 in good health. The chain uses TRBV2 and TRBJ2-5; D is possibly TRBD2 (5 bases). The CDR3 protein is CASSGKRSQETQYF. The CDR3 nucleotides are TGTGCCAGCAGTGGGAAGCGGAGCCAAGAGACCCAGTACTTC.